This TCR beta chain emerged from a study of blood T cell repertoires in COVID-19. In the authors' methods: Estimation of nucleated cell counts relied on the amplification of reference gene primers. TCRdb's table, derived via immunoSEQ multiplex PCR, lists solely in-frame clones and lacks some. Clonal size and the V and J genes are those of that table, whereas D and trimming came from the DNA. The sample consists of 150,000 or so clones, about 82% of them appearing once. Trimming at V came to 2 bases and at J to 3 bases, leaving 11 bases not matched to a gene. The CDR3 covers 17 residues. Per germline, CDR1 SGHVS and CDR2 FQNEAQ.

This clonotype was sampled from a woman aged 60-75 years with acute or convalescent COVID-19. The J gene is TRBJ2-3, the V gene TRBV7-8, with 7 bases identical to TRBD1. The specimen sequenced was peripheral blood. DNA of the CDR3: TGTGCCAGCAGCTTAACTGCAGGGGGAAGTAGGACAGATACGCAGTATTTT. Translating it yields CASSLTAGGSRTDTQYF.